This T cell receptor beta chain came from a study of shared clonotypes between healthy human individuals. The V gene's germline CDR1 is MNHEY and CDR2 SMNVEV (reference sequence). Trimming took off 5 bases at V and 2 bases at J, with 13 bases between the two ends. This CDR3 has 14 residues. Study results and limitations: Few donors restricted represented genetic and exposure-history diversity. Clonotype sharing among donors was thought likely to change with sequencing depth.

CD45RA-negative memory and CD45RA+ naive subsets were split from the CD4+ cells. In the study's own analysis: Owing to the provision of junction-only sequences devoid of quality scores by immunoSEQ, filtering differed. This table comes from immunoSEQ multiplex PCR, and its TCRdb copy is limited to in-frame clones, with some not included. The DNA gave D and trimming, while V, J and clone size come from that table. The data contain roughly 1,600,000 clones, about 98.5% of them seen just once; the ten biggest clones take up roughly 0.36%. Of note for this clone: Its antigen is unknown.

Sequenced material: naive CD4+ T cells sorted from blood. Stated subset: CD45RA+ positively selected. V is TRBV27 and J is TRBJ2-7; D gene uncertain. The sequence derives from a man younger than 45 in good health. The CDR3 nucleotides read TGTGCCAGCAGTGTCCAGCGACTCCCCTACGAGCAGTACTTC. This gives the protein CASSVQRLPYEQYF.